Following are 32 T cell receptor beta chains from one sample sequenced in a study of identical twins (dated by TCRdb to the mid-2010s). The library was prepared using 5' RACE. Instrument on record: Illumina HiSeq 2000. Starting from the raw public reads, TCRdb applied fastp trimming at Q25, assembled clones with MiXCR and retained in-frame beta chains. Rows with a matching CDR3 protein are joined into one entry that keeps the most common DNA and genes. This sample has 500,000 to 550,000 distinct CDR3 sequences in its table, and 20% to 25% of those were observed once. The ten largest make up under 0.95% of the sample. These data also featured in a second study, about T cells expressing NK-cell markers.

The sequencing sample was made of CD4+ T cells sorted from blood. All receptors come from a woman between 18 and 30 years old in good health.

J is TRBJ2-1 and V is TRBV5-6, with D possibly called TRBD1 or TRBD2 (5 bases each). CDR1 is SGHDT and CDR2 is YYEEEE in the germline V gene. The CDR3 consists of 15 residues. Trimming cost V 4 bases and J 0 bases, with 11 bases left between them. The CDR3 DNA follows: TGTGCCAGCAGCGACGGGACGAGCTCCTACAATGAGCAGTTCTTC. This sequence encodes CASSDGTSSYNEQFF.

This clonotype has only a few counts. The chain combines TRBV20-1 with TRBJ1-4, with 7 bases that match TRBD1. CDR3 length equals 14 residues. After removal of 3 bases from V and 8 bases from J, the junction contained 9 bases not matched to a gene. Germline V gives CDR1 DFQATT, CDR2 SNEGSKA (reference sequence). Here the CDR3 DNA reads TGCAGTGCTAGTGCAGTCACAGGGGAAGAAAAACTGTTTTTT. Protein sequence: CSASAVTGEEKLFF.

This clonotype was observed a handful of times. The genes are TRBV12-3 or TRBV12-4 and TRBJ2-2; TRBD1 matches 9 bases. Trimming removed 5 bases from V and 2 bases from J; junction bases left unmatched: 6. The CDR3 has 16 amino acids. The CDR3 DNA is TGTGCCAGCAGTCAGGGGACAGGGCTCAACACCGGGGAGCTGTTTTTT. This gives the protein CASSQGTGLNTGELFF.

The chain combines TRBV9 with TRBJ1-5; D uncertain. The CDR3 has 13 amino acids. Per germline, CDR1 SGDLS and CDR2 YYNGEE. The V and J ends lost 4 bases and 3 bases respectively, with 8 bases between them. The CDR3 nucleotides are TGTGCCAGCAGCACTGGACCCAATCAGCCCCAGCATTTT. This translates into CASSTGPNQPQHF.

In this sample, this clonotype turned up many times. The V call is TRBV20-1, the J call TRBJ2-1, with 11 bases lining up with TRBD2. This CDR3 contains 14 residues. Germline loops: CDR1 DFQATT, CDR2 SNEGSKA (reference sequence). The V segment lost 6 bases and the J segment 2 bases; nucleotides outside the gene matches: 3. CDR3 sequence reads: CSASLAGAYNEQFF. The CDR3 DNA reads TGCAGTGCCTCACTAGCGGGGGCCTACAATGAGCAGTTCTTC.

The chain combines TRBV7-9 with TRBJ2-3; possibly TRBD1 for D (6 bases). Germline V gene sequence: CDR1 SEHNR, CDR2 FQNEAQ (reference sequence). The CDR3 covers 16 residues. Trimming took 1 base from V and 1 from J, leaving 12 bases between them. The CDR3 DNA is TGTGCCAGCAGCTTAGGGACAGTCGGGGGCACAGATACGCAGTATTTT. It specifies CASSLGTVGGTDTQYF.

The chain employs TRBV7-9 and TRBJ2-3; TRBD2 matches at 11 bases. The V and J ends lost 5 bases and 2 bases, in that order; junction bases with no gene match: 9. CDR3 size: 17 residues. Germline CDR1 and CDR2: SEHNR and FQNEAQ (reference sequence). This CDR3 reads CASSEDGTSGLTDTQYF. As DNA, the CDR3 is TGTGCCAGCAGCGAAGACGGGACTAGCGGCCTCACAGATACGCAGTATTTT. Combining the CDR3 with reference TRBV7-9 and TRBJ2-3 gives the whole variable domain DTGVSQNPRHKITKRGQNVTFRCDPISEHNRLYWYRQTLGQGPEFLTYFQNEAQLEKSRLLSDRFSAERPKGSFSTLEIQRTEQGDSAMYLCASSEDGTSGLTDTQYFGPGTRLTVL.

This rearrangement joins TRBV23-1 to TRBJ2-1, with D possibly being TRBD1 or TRBD2 (5 bases each). TRBV23-1 has ORF status, its function being uncertain. V was shortened by 0 bases and J by 5 bases, with 14 bases between the two germline ends. There are 16 residues in the CDR3. This CDR3 reads CASSQSYGAINNEQFF. In DNA form, the CDR3 reads TGCGCCAGCAGTCAATCCTACGGGGCAATCAACAATGAGCAGTTCTTC.

The chain combines TRBV5-4 with TRBJ1-6, with TRBD1 as a possible D gene (5 bases). Germline loops: CDR1 SGHNT, CDR2 YYREEE (reference sequence). The CDR3 loop spans 14 amino acids. V was trimmed by 4 bases and J by 8 bases, leaving 13 bases between them. CDR3 loop: CASSVDTGHSPLHF. CDR3 bases: TGTGCCAGCAGCGTGGACACTGGGCATTCACCCCTCCACTTT. Based on the CDR3 plus reference TRBV5-4 and TRBJ1-6, the full variable domain is ETGVTQSPTHLIKTRGQQVTLRCSSQSGHNTVSWYQQALGQGPQFIFQYYREEENGRGNFPPRFSGLQFPNYSSELNVNALELDDSALYLCASSVDTGHSPLHFGNGTRLTVT.

This clonotype has more than one count but fewer than ten. The gene calls are TRBV5-1 and TRBJ2-7; 7 nucleotides agree with TRBD1. CDR3 length: 14 residues. The ends lost 6 bases at V and 6 bases at J; junction bases unmatched: 12. CDR1 SGHRS and CDR2 YFSETQ come from the germline V gene. The CDR3 loop reads CASTYSGTAIEQYF. CDR3 sequence (DNA): TGCGCCAGCACCTACTCCGGGACAGCGATCGAGCAGTACTTC.

This clonotype was recorded a few times. The chain carries TRBV2 and TRBJ2-1; no clear D. The CDR3 extends over 13 amino acids. V was cut by 3 bases and J by 7 bases, with 10 bases left in between. The V gene's germline CDR1 is SNHLY and CDR2 FYNNEI. CDR3 DNA: TGTGCCAGCAGTGATGGAACTAATAATGAGCAGTTCTTC. This codes for CASSDGTNNEQFF.

This clonotype was recorded many times. V and J are TRBV10-3 and TRBJ2-1; the D gene could be TRBD1 or TRBD2 (6 bases each). From germline, CDR1 is ENHRY and CDR2 SYGVKD. This CDR3 spans 16 amino acids. The ends were cut back, 3 bases at V and 4 bases at J, with 16 bases in the middle. The DNA for the CDR3 is TGTGCCATCAGTGAAGGGGGGACTGGGGGTTACAATGAGCAGTTCTTC. Amino acid sequence: CAISEGGTGGYNEQFF.

The chain is built from TRBV6-1 and TRBJ2-3, with D perhaps matching TRBD1 (6 bases). This CDR3 comprises 13 residues. The V gene's germline CDR1 is MNHNS and CDR2 SASEGT. V lost 6 bases, J lost 7 bases, and 14 bases lay in between. CDR3 protein: CASRGALTYTQYF. The CDR3, as DNA: TGTGCCAGCAGGGGGGCCTTGACCTATACGCAGTATTTT.

The rearrangement joins TRBV12-3 or TRBV12-4 to TRBJ2-3; 7 bases map to TRBD1. The J segment lost 4 bases and the V segment lost 6 bases, leaving 16 bases of the junction unmatched. CDR3 length equals 17 residues. CDR3 sequence reads: CASSRGQARGDPDTQYF. CDR3 DNA sequence: TGTGCCAGCAGCCGCGGACAGGCCCGAGGAGATCCAGATACGCAGTATTTT.

This clonotype was observed a handful of times. The gene calls are TRBV20-1 and TRBJ2-3; D is uncertain. CDR1 and CDR2 (germline): DFQATT, SNEGSKA (reference sequence). The V and J ends lost 0 bases and 3 bases respectively, with 10 bases between them. There are 14 residues in the CDR3. CDR3 loop: CSARELVGTDTQYF. The CDR3 bases are TGCAGTGCTAGAGAGCTAGTAGGAACAGATACGCAGTATTTT.

This clonotype has just a few counts. V usage is TRBV25-1 and J usage is TRBJ1-1; 7 bases map to TRBD1. Germline trimming cut 7 bases from V and 6 bases from J; bases unmatched to any gene: 5. Germline CDR1 is MGHDK and CDR2 is SYGVNS. The CDR3 has 12 residues. This CDR3 is CASNRGAAEAFF. The CDR3 DNA is TGTGCCAGCAACAGGGGCGCCGCTGAAGCTTTCTTT.

V gene TRBV20-1 combines with J gene TRBJ2-7; the D is unclear. CDR1 is DFQATT, CDR2 SNEGSKA, per germline (reference sequence). V was cut by 5 bases and J by 2 bases, with 7 bases left in between. There are 11 residues in the CDR3. The CDR3 coding sequence is TGCAGTGCTTGGACGACCTACGAGCAGTACTTC. Translated: CSAWTTYEQYF.

V is TRBV20-1 and J is TRBJ2-5, with 7 bases lining up with TRBD1. CDR3 size: 14 residues. The V and J ends lost 3 bases and 4 bases, in that order; junction bases with no gene match: 8. The V gene's germline CDR1 is DFQATT and CDR2 SNEGSKA (reference sequence). Written as DNA, the CDR3 is TGCAGTGCTAGTGCCCCCGACAGGGCAGAGACCCAGTACTTC. Translation: CSASAPDRAETQYF.

There are many counts of this clonotype. The chain is built from TRBV20-1 and TRBJ2-7; 9 nucleotides align to TRBD2. CDR1 and CDR2 (germline): DFQATT, SNEGSKA (reference sequence). J was trimmed by 5 bases and V by 2 bases; bases with no gene match: 10. The CDR3 extends over 15 amino acids. CDR3 residues: CSARRGASGKNEQYF. As DNA, the CDR3 is TGCAGTGCTAGACGGGGGGCTAGCGGGAAGAACGAGCAGTACTTC.

This clonotype was observed a handful of times. The V call is TRBV10-3, the J call TRBJ1-2; TRBD1 matches 9 bases. Unmatched junction bases numbered 4, after V lost 3 bases and J lost 8 bases. The CDR3 extends over 13 amino acids. The germline V gene encodes CDR1 ENHRY and CDR2 SYGVKD. The CDR3 region is CAISDMDRGGYTF. The CDR3, as DNA: TGTGCCATCAGTGATATGGACAGGGGCGGCTACACCTTC.

This clonotype came up a few times. The chain combines TRBV27 with TRBJ2-1; 12 bases match TRBD1. The CDR3 contains 17 residues. Germline V lookup: CDR1 MNHEY, CDR2 SMNVEV (reference sequence). Trimming removed 5 bases from V and 9 bases from J; junction bases left unmatched: 14. CDR3 protein: CASSAWDRGRIGGEQFF. CDR3 nucleotide sequence: TGTGCCAGCAGTGCCTGGGACAGGGGGCGGATTGGTGGTGAGCAGTTCTTC.

This clonotype was seen a handful of times. The chain combines TRBV20-1 with TRBJ2-7, with 15 bases fitting TRBD2. The germline gives CDR1 DFQATT, CDR2 SNEGSKA (reference sequence). Trimming took 6 bases from V and 6 from J; bases not matched to a gene: 6. This CDR3 region has 14 residues. CDR3 bases: TGCAGTGCCCGCCGGACTAGCGGGAGGGGCGAGCAGTACTTC. Its translation is CSARRTSGRGEQYF.

This clonotype was counted between two and nine times. The chain joins TRBV6-5 to TRBJ2-7; no definite D call. Trimming removed 2 bases at V and 9 bases at J, with 17 bases between. Germline-derived CDR1 and CDR2 are MNHEY and SVGAGI. The CDR3 is made up of 14 amino acids. CDR3 nucleotide sequence: TGTGCCAGCAGTTACCTGACTTCCCCGTCGCGGCAGTACTTC. It is translated as CASSYLTSPSRQYF.

V is TRBV4-2 and J is TRBJ2-7; D possibly uses TRBD1 or TRBD2 (6 bases each). The V and J ends lost 4 bases and 3 bases respectively, with 10 bases between them. CDR3 size: 13 residues. The germline gives CDR1 LGHNA, CDR2 YNFKEQ. The CDR3 region is CASSPGALYEQYF. CDR3 bases: TGTGCCAGCAGCCCGGGGGCTCTCTACGAGCAGTACTTC.

This clonotype showed up just a few times. The chain links TRBV5-5 to TRBJ1-1, with 12 bases identical to TRBD1. Germline loops: CDR1 SGHKS, CDR2 YYEKEE (reference sequence). V gave up 2 bases and J gave up 7 bases; unmatched junction bases: 6. The CDR3 contains 15 residues. CDR3 region: CASSLSGTGGNEAFF. CDR3 in DNA: TGTGCCAGCAGCTTATCTGGGACAGGGGGCAATGAAGCTTTCTTT.

The chain combines TRBV20-1 with TRBJ2-7; 7 nucleotides align to TRBD2. Unmatched junction bases numbered 3, after V lost 3 bases and J lost 1 base. Germline CDR1 is DFQATT and CDR2 is SNEGSKA (reference sequence). The CDR3 has 13 residues. The CDR3 is CSARREISYEQYF. CDR3 sequence (DNA): TGCAGTGCTAGGCGGGAGATATCCTACGAGCAGTACTTC.

The table lists this clonotype with a few counts. This chain links TRBV6-5 with TRBJ2-5; TRBD2 matches at 8 bases. CDR3 length: 15 amino acids. Per germline, CDR1 MNHEY and CDR2 SVGAGI. V lost 4 bases and J lost 3; bases outside the gene matches: 7. The CDR3, as DNA: TGTGCCAGCAGTTCCGGGGGGGCAGGGGAAGAGACCCAGTACTTC. Residues: CASSSGGAGEETQYF.

J is TRBJ2-1 and V is TRBV6-5; TRBD1 aligns across 8 bases. CDR1 MNHEY and CDR2 SVGAGI come from the germline V gene. The V segment lost 2 bases and the J segment 7 bases; nucleotides outside the gene matches: 13. The CDR3 has 17 residues. The CDR3 loop is CASSYGSPGQGLNEQFF. The DNA of the CDR3 is TGTGCCAGCAGTTACGGGTCTCCTGGACAGGGCTTAAATGAGCAGTTCTTC.

This clonotype occurred a few times. V is TRBV20-1 and J is TRBJ1-2; D not resolved. Germline CDR1 DFQATT, CDR2 SNEGSKA (reference sequence). The CDR3 contains 15 residues. V shed 3 bases and J shed 4 bases, with 18 bases lying between them. DNA of the CDR3: TGCAGTGCTAGTCATCAACACCCTCGTGCCTATGGCTACACCTTC. This gives the protein CSASHQHPRAYGYTF.

V and J are TRBV6-1 and TRBJ1-5, with a weak D call TRBD1 (5 bases). Germline CDR1 is MNHNS and CDR2 is SASEGT. The V end lost 4 bases, the J end lost 6 bases, and 13 bases lay between the germline ends. The CDR3 has 14 amino acids. The CDR3 DNA reads as TGTGCCAGCAGTGTCCGCAGGGATGGTCAGCCCCAGCATTTT. It is translated as CASSVRRDGQPQHF.

This rearrangement joins TRBV6-2 or TRBV6-3 to TRBJ2-5; 13 bases are a match to TRBD2. The length of the CDR3 is 16 residues. Germline V lookup: CDR1 MNHEY, CDR2 SVGEGT. V was clipped by 6 bases and J by 5 bases; unmatched bases: 9. CDR3 sequence (DNA): TGTGCCAGCAGCCTAACCAGGACTAGCGGGAGTGAGACCCAGTACTTC. Translation: CASSLTRTSGSETQYF.

This clonotype was seen only a few times. J is TRBJ2-7 and V is TRBV20-1; no clear D gene. Germline V gives CDR1 DFQATT, CDR2 SNEGSKA (reference sequence). This CDR3 has 12 residues. Trimming cost V 2 bases and J 4 bases, with 9 bases left between them. CDR3 sequence: CSARPTWYEQYF. DNA for the CDR3: TGCAGTGCTAGACCCACTTGGTACGAGCAGTACTTC.